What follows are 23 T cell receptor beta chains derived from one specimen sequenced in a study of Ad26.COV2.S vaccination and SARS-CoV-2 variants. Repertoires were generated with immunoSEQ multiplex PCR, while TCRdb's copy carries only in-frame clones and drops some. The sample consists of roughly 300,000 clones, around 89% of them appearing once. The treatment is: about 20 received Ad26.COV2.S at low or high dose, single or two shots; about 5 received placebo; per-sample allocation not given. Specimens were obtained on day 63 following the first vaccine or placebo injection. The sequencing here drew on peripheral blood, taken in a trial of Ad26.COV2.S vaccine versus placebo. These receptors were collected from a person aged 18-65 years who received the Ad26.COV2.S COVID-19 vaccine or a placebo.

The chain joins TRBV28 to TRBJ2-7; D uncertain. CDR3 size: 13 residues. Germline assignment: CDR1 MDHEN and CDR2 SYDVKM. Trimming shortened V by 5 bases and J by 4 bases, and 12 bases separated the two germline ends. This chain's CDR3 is CASSPPEDYEQYF. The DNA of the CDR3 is TGTGCCAGCAGTCCGCCCGAAGATTACGAGCAGTACTTC.

The CDR3 is CASSATEYYGYTF. CDR3 DNA: TGTGCCAGCAGCGCCACAGAGTACTATGGCTACACCTTC. This chain joins TRBV5-5 and TRBJ1-2; D unclear. There are 13 residues in the CDR3. Germline lookup yields CDR1 SGHKS and CDR2 YYEKEE (reference sequence). Trimming left V 4 bases short and J 3 bases short, with 10 bases between.

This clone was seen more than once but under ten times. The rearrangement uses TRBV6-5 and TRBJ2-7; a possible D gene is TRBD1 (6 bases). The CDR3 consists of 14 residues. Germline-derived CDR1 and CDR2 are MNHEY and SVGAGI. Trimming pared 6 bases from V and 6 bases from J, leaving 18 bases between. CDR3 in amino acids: CASRPGGRTGEQYF. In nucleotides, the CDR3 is TGTGCCAGCAGACCTGGGGGCCGGACCGGCGAGCAGTACTTC.

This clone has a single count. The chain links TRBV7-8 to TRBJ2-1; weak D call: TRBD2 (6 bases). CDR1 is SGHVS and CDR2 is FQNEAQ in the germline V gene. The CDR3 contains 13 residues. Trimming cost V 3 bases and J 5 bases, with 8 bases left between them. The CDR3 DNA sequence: TGTGCCAGCAGCTTGGGACTGAACAATGAGCAGTTCTTC. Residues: CASSLGLNNEQFF.

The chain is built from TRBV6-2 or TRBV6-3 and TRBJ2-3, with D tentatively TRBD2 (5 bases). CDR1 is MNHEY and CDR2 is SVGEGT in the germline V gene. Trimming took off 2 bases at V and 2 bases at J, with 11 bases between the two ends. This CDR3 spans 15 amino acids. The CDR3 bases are TGTGCCAGCAGTTACGCGGGCAGCGACACAGATACGCAGTATTTT. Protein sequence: CASSYAGSDTDTQYF.

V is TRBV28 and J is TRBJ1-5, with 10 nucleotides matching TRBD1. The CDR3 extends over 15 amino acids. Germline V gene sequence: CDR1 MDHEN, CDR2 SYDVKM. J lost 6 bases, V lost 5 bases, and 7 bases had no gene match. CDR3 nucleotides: TGTGCCAGCAGTCCCTCGGACAGGGGGATTCAGCCCCAGCATTTT. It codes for CASSPSDRGIQPQHF.

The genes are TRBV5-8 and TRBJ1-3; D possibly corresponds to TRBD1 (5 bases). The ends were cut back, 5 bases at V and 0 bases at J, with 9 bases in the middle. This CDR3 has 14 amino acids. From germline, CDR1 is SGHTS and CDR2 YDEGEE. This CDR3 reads CASRKQDSGNTIYF. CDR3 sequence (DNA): TGTGCCAGCAGAAAACAGGACTCTGGAAACACCATATATTTT.

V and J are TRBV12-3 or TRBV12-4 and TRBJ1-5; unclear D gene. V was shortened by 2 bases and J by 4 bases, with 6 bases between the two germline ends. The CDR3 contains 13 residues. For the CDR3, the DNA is TGTGCCAGCAGTTTAACCGGTAATCAGCCCCAGCATTTT. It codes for CASSLTGNQPQHF.

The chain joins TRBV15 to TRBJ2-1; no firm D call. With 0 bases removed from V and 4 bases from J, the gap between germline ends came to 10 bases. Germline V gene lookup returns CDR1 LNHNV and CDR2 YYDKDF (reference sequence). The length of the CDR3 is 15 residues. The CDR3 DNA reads TGTGCCACCAGCAGAGAATCTGGCGGATACAATGAGCAGTTCTTC. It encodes CATSRESGGYNEQFF.

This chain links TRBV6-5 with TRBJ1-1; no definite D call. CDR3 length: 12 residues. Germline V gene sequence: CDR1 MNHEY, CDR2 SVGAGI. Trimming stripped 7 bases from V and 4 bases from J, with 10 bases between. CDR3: CASTPTGTEAFF. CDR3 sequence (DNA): TGTGCCAGCACCCCGACCGGCACTGAAGCTTTCTTT.

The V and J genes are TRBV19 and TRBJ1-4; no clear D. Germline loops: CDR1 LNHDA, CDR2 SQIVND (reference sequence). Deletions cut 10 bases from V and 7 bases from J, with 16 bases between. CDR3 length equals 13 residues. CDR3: CAILSPGSEKLFF. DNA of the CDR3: TGTGCCATCTTGTCTCCGGGGAGTGAAAAACTGTTTTTT.

CDR3 in amino acids: CASRPGTANTGELFF. The CDR3 DNA is TGTGCCAGCAGGCCTGGGACGGCGAACACCGGGGAGCTGTTTTTT. The chain couples TRBV6-5 to TRBJ2-2; D may match TRBD1 or TRBD2 (5 bases each). The CDR3 consists of 15 residues. With 6 bases removed from V and 0 bases from J, the gap between germline ends came to 11 bases. The V gene's germline CDR1 is MNHEY and CDR2 SVGAGI.

CDR3 residues: CASTNLNGTSGRAGKTQYF. In nucleotides, the CDR3 is TGCGCCAGCACTAACCTAAACGGGACTAGCGGGAGGGCCGGAAAGACCCAGTACTTC. The chain employs TRBV5-1 and TRBJ2-5; the match to TRBD2 covers 16 bases. V dropped 6 bases and J dropped 6; count of bases not matched to a gene: 17. This CDR3 comprises 19 residues. Germline V gives CDR1 SGHRS, CDR2 YFSETQ.

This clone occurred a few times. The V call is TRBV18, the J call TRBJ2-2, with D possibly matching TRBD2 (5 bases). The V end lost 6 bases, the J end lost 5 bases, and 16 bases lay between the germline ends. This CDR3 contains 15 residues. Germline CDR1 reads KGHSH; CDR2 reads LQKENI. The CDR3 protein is CASSPTLGRTGELFF. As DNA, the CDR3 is TGTGCCAGCTCTCCTACCCTAGGGAGAACCGGGGAGCTGTTTTTT.

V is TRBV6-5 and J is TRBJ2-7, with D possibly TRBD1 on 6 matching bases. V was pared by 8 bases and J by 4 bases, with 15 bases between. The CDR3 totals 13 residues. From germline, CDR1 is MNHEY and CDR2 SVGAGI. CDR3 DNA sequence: TGTGCCAGCGCCCGGACAGTGATATACGAGCAGTACTTC. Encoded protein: CASARTVIYEQYF.

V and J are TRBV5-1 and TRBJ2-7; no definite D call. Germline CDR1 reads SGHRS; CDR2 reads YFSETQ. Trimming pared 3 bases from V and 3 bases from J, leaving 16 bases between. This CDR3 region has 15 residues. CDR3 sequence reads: CASSSAGESGYEQYF. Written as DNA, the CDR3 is TGCGCCAGCAGCTCAGCAGGAGAGTCCGGCTACGAGCAGTACTTC.

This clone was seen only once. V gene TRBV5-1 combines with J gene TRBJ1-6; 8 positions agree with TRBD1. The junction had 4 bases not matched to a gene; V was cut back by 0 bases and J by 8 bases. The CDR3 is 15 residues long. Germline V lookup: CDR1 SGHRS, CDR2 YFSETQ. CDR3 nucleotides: TGCGCCAGCAGCTTGGGCGGACAGGGAGATTCACCCCTCCACTTT. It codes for CASSLGGQGDSPLHF.

Written as DNA, the CDR3 is TGTGCCAGCAGCTTGAGCGGGGGGATCAACGAGCAGTACTTC. Translated: CASSLSGGINEQYF. The chain joins TRBV7-2 to TRBJ2-7; 9 positions match TRBD2. This CDR3 region has 14 residues. The junction had 5 bases not matched to a gene; V was cut back by 3 bases and J by 5 bases. Germline CDR1 is SGHTA and CDR2 is FQGNSA.

The CDR3 protein is CASSISGQGSNQPQHF. CDR3 DNA: TGTGCCAGTAGTATATCCGGACAGGGGAGCAATCAGCCCCAGCATTTT. The V and J genes are TRBV19 and TRBJ1-5; TRBD1 aligns across 9 bases. V lost 2 bases and J lost 1; bases outside the gene matches: 3. From germline, CDR1 is LNHDA and CDR2 SQIVND (reference sequence). The CDR3 loop spans 16 amino acids. Combining the CDR3 with reference TRBV19 and TRBJ1-5 gives the whole variable domain DGGITQSPKYLFRKEGQNVTLSCEQNLNHDAMYWYRQDPGQGLRLIYYSQIVNDFQKGDIAEGYSVSREKKESFPLTVTSAQKNPTAFYLCASSISGQGSNQPQHFGDGTRLSIL.

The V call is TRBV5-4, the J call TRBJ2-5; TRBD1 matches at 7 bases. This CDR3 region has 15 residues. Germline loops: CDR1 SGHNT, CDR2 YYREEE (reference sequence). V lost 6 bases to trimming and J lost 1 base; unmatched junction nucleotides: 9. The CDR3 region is CASNRKGQPQETQYF. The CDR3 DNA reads TGTGCCAGCAATCGCAAGGGACAGCCCCAAGAGACCCAGTACTTC.

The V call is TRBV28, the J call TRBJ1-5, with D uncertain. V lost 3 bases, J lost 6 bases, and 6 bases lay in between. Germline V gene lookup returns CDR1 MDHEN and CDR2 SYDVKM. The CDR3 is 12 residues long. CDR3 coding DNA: TGTGCCAGCAGTTTCTTAGTTCAGCCCCAGCATTTT. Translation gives CASSFLVQPQHF.

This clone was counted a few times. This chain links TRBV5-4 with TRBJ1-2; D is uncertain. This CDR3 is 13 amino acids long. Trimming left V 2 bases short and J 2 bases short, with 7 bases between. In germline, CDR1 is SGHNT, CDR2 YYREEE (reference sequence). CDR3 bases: TGTGCCAGCAGCTTACAAGGGAACTATGGCTACACCTTC. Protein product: CASSLQGNYGYTF.

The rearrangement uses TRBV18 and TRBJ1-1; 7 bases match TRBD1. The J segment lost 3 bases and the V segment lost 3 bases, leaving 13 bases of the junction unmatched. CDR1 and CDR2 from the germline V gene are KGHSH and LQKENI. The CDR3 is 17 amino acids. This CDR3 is CASSPPGGDRVDTEAFF. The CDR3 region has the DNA TGTGCCAGCTCACCCCCGGGTGGCGACAGGGTAGACACTGAAGCTTTCTTT. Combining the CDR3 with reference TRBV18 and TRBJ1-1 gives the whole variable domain NAGVMQNPRHLVRRRGQEARLRCSPMKGHSHVYWYRQLPEEGLKFMVYLQKENIIDESGMPKERFSAEFPKEGPSILRIQQVVRGDSAAYFCASSPPGGDRVDTEAFFGQGTRLTVV.